Sequencing of this T cell receptor (beta chain) was carried out in a study of STAT5B mutations in CD4+ large granular lymphocyte leukemia. Study-wide points: Top patient clones used TRBV06 genes more often: 8/27 versus 2/35 in controls. Patient CD4-sorted repertoires looked more clonal than healthy CD4+ repertoires, even without putative leukemic clones. No patients shared main leukemic clonotypes, though roughly 23% appeared at low frequency elsewhere.

Healthy controls were blood donor buffy coats. Some clones are missing from TCRdb's copy, which holds only in-frame ones; the method was immunoSEQ multiplex PCR. In the table there are over 30,000 clones, nearly 90% of which are singletons. As concerns this clone: The antigen is unknown.

V was pared by 0 bases and J by 1 base, with 6 bases between. Germline CDR1 SQVTM, CDR2 ANQGSEA. The CDR3 contains 14 residues. This TCR derives from a human donor in good health. Sequencing was done on a sample of CD4+ T cells from blood buffy coats. The chain couples TRBV29-1 to TRBJ2-2, with a tentative D call TRBD2 (5 bases). Here the CDR3 reads CSVEDRGNTGELFF. CDR3 coding DNA: TGCAGCGTTGAAGACCGGGGGAACACCGGGGAGCTGTTTTTT.